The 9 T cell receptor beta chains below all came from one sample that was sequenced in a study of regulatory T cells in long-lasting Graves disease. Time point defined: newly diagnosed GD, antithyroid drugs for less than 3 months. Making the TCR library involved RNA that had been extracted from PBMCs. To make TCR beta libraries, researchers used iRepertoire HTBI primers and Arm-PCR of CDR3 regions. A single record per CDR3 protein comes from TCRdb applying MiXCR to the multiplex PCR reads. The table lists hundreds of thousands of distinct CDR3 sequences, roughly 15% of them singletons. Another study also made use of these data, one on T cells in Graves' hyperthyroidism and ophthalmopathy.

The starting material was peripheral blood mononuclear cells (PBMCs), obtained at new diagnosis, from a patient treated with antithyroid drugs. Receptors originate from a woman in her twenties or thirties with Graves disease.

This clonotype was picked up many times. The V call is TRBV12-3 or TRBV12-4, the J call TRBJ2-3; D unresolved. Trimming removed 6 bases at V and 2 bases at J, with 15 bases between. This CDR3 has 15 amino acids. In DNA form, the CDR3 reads TGTGCCAGCAGAGTAACAAGCGCTCTCACAGATACGCAGTATTTT. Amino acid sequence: CASRVTSALTDTQYF.

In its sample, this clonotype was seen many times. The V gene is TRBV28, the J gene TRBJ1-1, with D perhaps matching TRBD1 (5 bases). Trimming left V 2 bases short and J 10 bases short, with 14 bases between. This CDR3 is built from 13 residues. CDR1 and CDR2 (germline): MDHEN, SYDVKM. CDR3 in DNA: TGTGCCAGCAGTTTAGAGCAGGGCGGCCGAGCTTTCTTT. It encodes CASSLEQGGRAFF.

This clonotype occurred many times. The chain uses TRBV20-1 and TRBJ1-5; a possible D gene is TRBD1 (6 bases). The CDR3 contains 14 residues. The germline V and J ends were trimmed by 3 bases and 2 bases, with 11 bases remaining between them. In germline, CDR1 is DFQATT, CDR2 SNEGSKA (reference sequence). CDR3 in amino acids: CSARRGEGNQPQHF. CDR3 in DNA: TGCAGTGCTAGGAGGGGGGAGGGCAATCAGCCCCAGCATTTT.

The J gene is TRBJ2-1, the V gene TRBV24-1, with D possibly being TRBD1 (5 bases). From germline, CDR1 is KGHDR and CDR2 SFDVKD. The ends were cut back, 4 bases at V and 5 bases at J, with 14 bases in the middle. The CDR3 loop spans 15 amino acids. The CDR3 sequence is CATSDPGKLDNEQFF. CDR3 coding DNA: TGTGCCACCAGTGACCCAGGGAAACTTGACAATGAGCAGTTCTTC.

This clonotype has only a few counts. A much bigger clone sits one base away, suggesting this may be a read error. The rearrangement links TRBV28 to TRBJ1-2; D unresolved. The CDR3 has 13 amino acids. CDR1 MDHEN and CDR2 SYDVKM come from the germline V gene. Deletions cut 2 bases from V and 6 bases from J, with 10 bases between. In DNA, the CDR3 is TGTGCCAGCAGTTTAGGCATGCTCCATGGCTACACCTTC. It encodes CASSLGMLHGYTF.

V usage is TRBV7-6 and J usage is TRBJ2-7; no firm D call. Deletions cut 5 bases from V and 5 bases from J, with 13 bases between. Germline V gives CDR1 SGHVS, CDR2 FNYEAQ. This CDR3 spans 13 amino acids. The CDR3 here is CASSPHLGNEQYF. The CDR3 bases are TGTGCCAGCAGCCCTCACTTGGGAAACGAGCAGTACTTC.

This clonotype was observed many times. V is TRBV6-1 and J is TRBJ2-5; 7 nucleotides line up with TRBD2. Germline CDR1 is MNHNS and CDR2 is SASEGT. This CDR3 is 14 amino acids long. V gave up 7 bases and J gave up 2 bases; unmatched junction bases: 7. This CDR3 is CASTGRWGQETQYF. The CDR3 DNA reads TGTGCCAGCACCGGGAGGTGGGGACAAGAGACCCAGTACTTC.

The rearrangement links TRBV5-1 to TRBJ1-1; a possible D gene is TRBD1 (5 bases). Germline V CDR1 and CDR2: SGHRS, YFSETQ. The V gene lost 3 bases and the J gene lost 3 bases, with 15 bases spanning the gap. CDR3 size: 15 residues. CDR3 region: CASSSEGREDTEAFF. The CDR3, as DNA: TGCGCCAGCAGCTCCGAGGGGCGCGAAGACACTGAAGCTTTCTTT.

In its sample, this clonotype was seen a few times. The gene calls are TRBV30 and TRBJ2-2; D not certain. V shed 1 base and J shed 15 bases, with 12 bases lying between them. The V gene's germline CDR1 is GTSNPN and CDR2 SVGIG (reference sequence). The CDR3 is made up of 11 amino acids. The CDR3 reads CAWSGGHLVFF. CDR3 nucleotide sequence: TGTGCCTGGAGTGGGGGTCATTTGGTGTTTTTT.